This T cell receptor (beta chain) came from a study of cytomegalovirus exposure and HLA in healthy donors. Study outcomes and limitations: Prior analysis indicated that the majority of TCR beta V segments exhibited productivity approximately 87% or approximately 30% of the time.

The study ran its PCR with 60 Vbeta and 13 Jbeta primers. The data were produced by immunoSEQ multiplex PCR, yet TCRdb's version contains in-frame clones alone and is incomplete. The table shows 130,000 to 150,000 clones, with approximately 80% occurring only once. This clone came up a few times. Its cognate antigen is unknown. This CDR3 contains 12 residues. Deletions cut 4 bases from V and 11 bases from J, with 12 bases between. Germline V lookup: CDR1 LNHDA, CDR2 SQIVND (reference sequence). The TCR originated in a female donor in good health and CMV-seronegative. The sample comprised PBMCs. The chain couples TRBV19 to TRBJ1-5, with D maybe TRBD1 (5 bases). CDR3 in amino acids: CASSRQGPTQHF. As DNA, the CDR3 is TGTGCCAGTAGTAGGCAGGGCCCCACCCAGCATTTT.